The next 21 T cell receptor beta chains were all read from a single sample in a study of T cells after yellow fever vaccination. In TCRdb, the 5' RACE reads were re-called with MiXCR into one record per CDR3 protein. The table records roughly 340,000 distinct CDR3 sequences, about 4% of them present only once. The sample in question was PBMCs, obtained 5 days after the yellow fever booster vaccination. These receptor sequences come from a young man who received the YFV17D yellow fever vaccine.

The sample holds a few counts of this clonotype. V usage is TRBV4-2 and J usage is TRBJ1-2, with no clear D. The CDR3 spans 15 residues. Looked up from germline, CDR1 is LGHNA and CDR2 is YNFKEQ. V was clipped by 1 base and J by 5 bases, with 14 bases between them. Here the CDR3 reads CASSQGMAQEYGYTF. In DNA form, the CDR3 reads TGTGCCAGCAGCCAAGGGATGGCTCAGGAGTATGGCTACACCTTC.

In this sample, this clonotype turned up many times. V and J are TRBV9 and TRBJ1-2; TRBD1 might be the D (6 bases). CDR1 is SGDLS and CDR2 is YYNGEE in the germline V gene. The CDR3 runs 15 residues. The germline V and J ends were trimmed by 3 bases and 2 bases, with 14 bases remaining between them. The chain's CDR3 is CASSADTGPNYGYTF. For the CDR3, the DNA is TGTGCCAGCAGCGCCGACACAGGGCCCAACTATGGCTACACCTTC. Combining the CDR3 with reference TRBV9 and TRBJ1-2 gives the whole variable domain DSGVTQTPKHLITATGQRVTLRCSPRSGDLSVYWYQQSLDQGLQFLIQYYNGEERAKGNILERFSAQQFPDLHSELNLSSLELGDSALYFCASSADTGPNYGYTFGSGTRLTVV.

This clonotype was detected a few times. The chain employs TRBV29-1 and TRBJ1-3, with a weak D call TRBD1 (5 bases). The CDR3 is 14 amino acids. V lost 6 bases and J lost 0, with 12 bases in between. Looked up from germline, CDR1 is SQVTM and CDR2 is ANQGSEA. The CDR3 DNA is TGCAGCGTGCGAACAGGATTCTCTGGAAACACCATATATTTT. Encoded protein: CSVRTGFSGNTIYF. Based on the CDR3 plus reference TRBV29-1 and TRBJ1-3, the full variable domain is SAVISQKPSRDICQRGTSLTIQCQVDSQVTMMFWYRQQPGQSLTLIATANQGSEATYESGFVIDKFPISRPNLTFSTLTVSNMSPEDSSIYLCSVRTGFSGNTIYFGEGSWLTVV.

This clonotype was recorded a few times. Relative to the germline gene, one junction end is altered; a read error may explain this. The V call is TRBV3-1, the J call TRBJ1-1; D perhaps matches TRBD1 (5 bases). Germline-derived CDR1 and CDR2 are LGHDT and YNNKEL (reference sequence). The CDR3 has 13 amino acids. CDR3 amino acids: CASSQDGAAEAFF. DNA for the CDR3: TGTGCCAGCAGCCAAGACGGGGCGGCTGAGGCTTTCTTT.

The rearrangement joins TRBV12-3 or TRBV12-4 to TRBJ1-1; maybe TRBD1 (5 bases). V lost 6 bases and J lost 5, with 13 bases in between. This CDR3 has 13 residues. CDR3 sequence (DNA): TGTGCCAGCAGCGGGGACTGGCAAACTGAAGCTTTCTTT. This sequence encodes CASSGDWQTEAFF.

This clonotype was counted only a few times. The chain carries TRBV7-6 and TRBJ1-1; D is perhaps TRBD1 (6 bases). V lost 0 bases, J lost 3 bases, and 8 bases lay in between. This CDR3 comprises 14 residues. From germline, CDR1 is SGHVS and CDR2 FNYEAQ. DNA for the CDR3: TGTGCCAGCAGCTTAGCGGGGGCCCACACTGAAGCTTTCTTT. The encoded protein is CASSLAGAHTEAFF.

This chain connects TRBV12-3 or TRBV12-4 to TRBJ2-3; 9 nucleotides line up with TRBD2. The CDR3 totals 17 residues. V shed 10 bases, J shed 2 bases, and the junction held 16 bases outside the gene matches. The CDR3, as DNA: TGTGCCACCTGTGTCGAGTCTAGCGGGGAGCCCACAGATACGCAGTATTTT. This translates into CATCVESSGEPTDTQYF.

This clonotype was counted a few times. This sequence joins TRBV28 and TRBJ1-1; D remains unclear. Trimming cost V 2 bases and J 6 bases, with 13 bases left between them. Germline V gives CDR1 MDHEN, CDR2 SYDVKM. The CDR3 is made up of 14 amino acids. The CDR3 DNA sequence: TGTGCCAGCAGTTTAAACTGGATGGGAGCTGAAGCTTTCTTT. The encoded protein is CASSLNWMGAEAFF.

This sequence joins TRBV7-8 and TRBJ2-1; D may match TRBD1 or TRBD2 (5 bases each). The CDR3 spans 13 residues. With 5 bases removed from V and 10 bases from J, the gap between germline ends came to 15 bases. The germline CDR1 and CDR2 sequences are SGHVS and FQNEAQ. CDR3 DNA: TGTGCCAGCAGCCCTTCGAGCTGGGGGGAGCAGTTCTTC. Protein product: CASSPSSWGEQFF.

Ten or more counts support this clonotype. CDR3 loop: CASSQEPRYEQYF. In DNA form, the CDR3 reads TGTGCCAGCAGCCAAGAACCGCGCTACGAGCAGTACTTC. This chain links TRBV3-1 with TRBJ2-7; D is undetermined. Germline loops: CDR1 LGHDT, CDR2 YNNKEL (reference sequence). This CDR3 has 13 residues. V lost 0 bases and J 3 bases, leaving 6 bases between the germline ends.

The chain has TRBV20-1 and TRBJ2-3, with 7 bases aligning to TRBD2. V was pared by 6 bases and J by 4 bases, with 7 bases of the junction left unmatched. The CDR3 is 13 residues long. The germline CDR1 and CDR2 sequences are DFQATT and SNEGSKA (reference sequence). The CDR3 region is CSAPAGRADTQYF. The CDR3 bases are TGCAGTGCCCCAGCGGGGAGAGCAGATACGCAGTATTTT.

This clonotype came up a few times. This chain joins TRBV4-3 and TRBJ2-3, with 7 bases matching TRBD1. CDR3 length: 17 amino acids. In germline, CDR1 is LGHNA, CDR2 YSLEER. J gave up 1 base and V 0 bases, and 7 bases lay outside the gene matches. The CDR3 DNA reads as TGCGCCAGCAGCCAAGAATTCCGGCAGGGGGGCACAGATACGCAGTATTTT. As protein: CASSQEFRQGGTDTQYF.

This sequence joins TRBV28 and TRBJ2-5; the match to TRBD2 covers 8 bases. V shed 9 bases and J 0 bases; nucleotides not matched to a gene: 9. The germline gives CDR1 MDHEN, CDR2 SYDVKM. The CDR3 totals 15 residues. CDR3: CASQGGGGYQETQYF. The CDR3 bases are TGTGCCAGTCAGGGAGGCGGGGGGTACCAAGAGACCCAGTACTTC.

This clonotype was counted between two and nine times. The J gene is TRBJ2-3, the V gene TRBV4-1, with D uncertain. There are 12 residues in the CDR3. V lost 1 base to trimming and J lost 3 bases, with 2 bases between them. Looked up from germline, CDR1 is MGHRA and CDR2 is YSYEKL. For the CDR3, the DNA is TGCGCCAGCAGCCAAGCGACAGATACGCAGTATTTT. Protein product: CASSQATDTQYF.

This clonotype has ten or more counts. CDR3 residues: CASSFLLAGNTGELFF. As DNA, the CDR3 is TGTGCCAGCAGTTTCTTACTAGCGGGGAACACCGGGGAGCTGTTTTTT. The rearrangement links TRBV12-3 or TRBV12-4 to TRBJ2-2; 9 nucleotides align to TRBD2. J was trimmed by 1 base and V by 3 bases; bases with no gene match: 3. There are 16 residues in the CDR3.

This clonotype has a count of ten or more. CDR3 DNA sequence: TGTGCCATCAGTGAGTGGGGACAGGCTAGCAATCAGCCCCAGCATTTT. It translates to CAISEWGQASNQPQHF. The J gene is TRBJ1-5, the V gene TRBV10-3; 8 positions agree with TRBD1. CDR1 and CDR2 from the germline V gene are ENHRY and SYGVKD. J was trimmed by 0 bases and V by 1 base; bases with no gene match: 2. This CDR3 spans 16 amino acids.

This clonotype was seen at least ten times. The rearrangement uses TRBV3-1 and TRBJ2-1; TRBD1 is a possible D gene (6 bases). Germline V lookup: CDR1 LGHDT, CDR2 YNNKEL (reference sequence). Trimming shortened V by 1 base and J by 10 bases, and 11 bases separated the two germline ends. The CDR3 is 13 amino acids. Here the CDR3 DNA reads TGTGCCAGCAGCCAAGTGGGGGCGAGGGAGCAGTTCTTC. This gives the protein CASSQVGAREQFF.

This chain joins TRBV7-2 and TRBJ2-1; no reliable D call. With 1 base removed from V and 7 bases from J, the gap between germline ends came to 8 bases. Germline lookup yields CDR1 SGHTA and CDR2 FQGNSA. The CDR3 consists of 13 residues. CDR3 sequence reads: CASSLGQSNEQFF. Here the CDR3 DNA reads TGTGCCAGCAGCTTAGGTCAGTCAAATGAGCAGTTCTTC.

This clonotype was detected many times. The chain links TRBV4-1 to TRBJ2-1; no clear D. Looked up from germline, CDR1 is MGHRA and CDR2 is YSYEKL. The CDR3 is 15 amino acids. The V end was cut by 1 base, the J end by 0 bases, with 7 bases between. Here the CDR3 reads CASSQGVSSYNEQFF. CDR3 nucleotide sequence: TGCGCCAGCAGCCAAGGGGTTAGCTCCTACAATGAGCAGTTCTTC.

The sample holds a few counts of this clonotype. J is TRBJ1-2 and V is TRBV4-3; tentatively, D is TRBD1 (6 bases). Trimming took 0 bases from V and 6 from J, leaving 14 bases between them. CDR1 and CDR2 (germline): LGHNA, YSLEER. There are 15 residues in the CDR3. The DNA for the CDR3 is TGCGCCAGCAGCCAAGATCGTCGGCAGGGGAATGGCTACACCTTC. Its translation: CASSQDRRQGNGYTF.

This clonotype was seen a few times. V and J are TRBV28 and TRBJ2-5, with D possibly TRBD1 on 5 matching bases. The germline V and J ends were trimmed by 4 bases and 3 bases, with 9 bases remaining between them. Per germline, CDR1 MDHEN and CDR2 SYDVKM. This CDR3 has 13 amino acids. DNA of the CDR3: TGTGCCAGCAGTTATTTAGGGGAAGAGACCCAGTACTTC. Translating it yields CASSYLGEETQYF.